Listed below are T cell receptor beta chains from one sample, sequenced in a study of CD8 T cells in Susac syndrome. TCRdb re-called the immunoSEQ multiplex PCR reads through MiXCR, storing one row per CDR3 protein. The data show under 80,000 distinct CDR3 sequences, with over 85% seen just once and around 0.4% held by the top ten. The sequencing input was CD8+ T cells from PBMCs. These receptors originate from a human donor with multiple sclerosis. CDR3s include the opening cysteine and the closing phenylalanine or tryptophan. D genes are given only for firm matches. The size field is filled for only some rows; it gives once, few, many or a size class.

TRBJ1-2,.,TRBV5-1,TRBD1,TGCGCCAGCAGCCCGTATGGACAGGCCGCCTATGGCTACACCTTC,CASSPYGQAAYGYTF
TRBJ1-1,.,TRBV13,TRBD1,TGTGCCAGCAGCTCGGGACAGGGAGGAGCTTTCTTT,CASSSGQGGAFF
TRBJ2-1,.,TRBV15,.,TGTGCCACCAGCAGAGATATCCGTTTACTCAATGAGCAGTTCTTC,CATSRDIRLLNEQFF
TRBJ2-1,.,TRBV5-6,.,TGTGCCAGCAGCCTTACTAGTGATGAGCAGTTCTTC,CASSLTSDEQFF
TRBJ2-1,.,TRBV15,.,TGTGCCACCAGCAGGGGACCGACAGGTAACTCCTACAATGAGCAGTTCTTC,CATSRGPTGNSYNEQFF
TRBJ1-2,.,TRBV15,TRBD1,TGTGCCACCAGCAGAGGCAGGGGGGGAACGAACTATGGCTACACCTTC,CATSRGRGGTNYGYTF
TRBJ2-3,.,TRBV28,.,TGTGCCAGCAGTTTTCGGATCACAGATACGCAGTATTTT,CASSFRITDTQYF
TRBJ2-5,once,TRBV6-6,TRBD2,TGTGCCAGCAGTTACATCGCTAGCGGGAGGGGTGAGACCCAGTACTTC,CASSYIASGRGETQYF
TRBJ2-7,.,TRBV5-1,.,TGCGCCAGCAGCCCCACCCCGGGCGGGGCGTACGAGCAGTACTTC,CASSPTPGGAYEQYF
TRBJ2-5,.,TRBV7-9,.,TGTGCCAGCAGCCCACGGAAGAAGCGGGCGGAGACCCAGTACTTC,CASSPRKKRAETQYF
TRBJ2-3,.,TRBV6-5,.,TGTGCCAGCAGTTTCCGAGTCGGAGTCCGCACAGATACGCAGTATTTT,CASSFRVGVRTDTQYF
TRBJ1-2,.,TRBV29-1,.,TGCAGCGTTGAGGGGGGGGAAATTAACTATGGCTACACCTTC,CSVEGGEINYGYTF
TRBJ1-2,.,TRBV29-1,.,TGCAGCGTTGAAGAGGAGGGATTCTATGGCTACACCTTC,CSVEEEGFYGYTF
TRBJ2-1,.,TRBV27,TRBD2,TGTGCCAGCAGTACAAGACTAGCGGGATTCCGCAATGAGCAGTTCTTC,CASSTRLAGFRNEQFF
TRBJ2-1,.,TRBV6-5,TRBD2,TGTGCCAGCAGTACCGGGACTAGAGGCAATGAGCAGTTCTTC,CASSTGTRGNEQFF
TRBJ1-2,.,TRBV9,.,TGTGCCAGCAGCGCCCGCCCCGATGGCTACACCTTC,CASSARPDGYTF
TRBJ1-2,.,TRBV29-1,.,TGCAGCGTTGAAACTTCCGGGGTGAGCTATGGCTACACCTTC,CSVETSGVSYGYTF
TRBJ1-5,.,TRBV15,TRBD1,TGTGCCACCAATATGATCCGGGACAGGGGTTTATTTGGGAATCAGCCCCAGCATTTT,CATNMIRDRGLFGNQPQHF
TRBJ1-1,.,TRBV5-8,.,TGTGCCAGCAGCTTGGTCCTCCTGGGAGGTGAAGCTTTCTTT,CASSLVLLGGEAFF
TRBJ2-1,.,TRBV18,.,TGTGCCAGCTCACCACGCAGCAGGAGCTCCTACAATGAGCAGTTCTTC,CASSPRSRSSYNEQFF
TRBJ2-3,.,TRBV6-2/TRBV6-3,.,TGTGCCAGCAGTTACCGCGGAGCCACAGATACGCAGTATTTT,CASSYRGATDTQYF
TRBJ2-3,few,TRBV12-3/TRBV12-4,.,TGTGCCAGCAGTTCATACACAGATACGCAGTATTTT,CASSSYTDTQYF
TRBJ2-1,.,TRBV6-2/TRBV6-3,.,TGTGCCAGCAGTTACGGCCCTGACTTGGAGCAGTTCTTC,CASSYGPDLEQFF
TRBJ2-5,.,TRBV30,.,TGTGCCTGGGACCCGGCGTGGCAGGAGACCCAGTACTTC,CAWDPAWQETQYF
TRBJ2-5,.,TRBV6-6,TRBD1,TGTGCCAGCAGTTACTCAGAACAGGGGGGAGAGACCCAGTACTTC,CASSYSEQGGETQYF
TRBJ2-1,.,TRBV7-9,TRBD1,TGTGCCAGCGGACAGGACAGGCTTTCGGATGAGCAGTTCTTC,CASGQDRLSDEQFF
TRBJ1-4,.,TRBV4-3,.,TGCGCCAGCAGCCAAGAGCAGGGCAAAGTAAAACTGTTTTTT,CASSQEQGKVKLFF
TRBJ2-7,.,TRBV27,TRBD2,TGTGCCAGCCAAACTTCCTGGGAGGGGACCTCCTACGAGCAGTACTTC,CASQTSWEGTSYEQYF
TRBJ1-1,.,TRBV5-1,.,TGCGCCAGCAGCTTGGTCGGGGAGGTGAACACTGAAGCTTTCTTT,CASSLVGEVNTEAFF
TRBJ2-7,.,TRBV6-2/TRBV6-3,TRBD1,TGTGCCAGCAGCTACGGGACAGGGGGCCGTTACGAGCAGTACTTC,CASSYGTGGRYEQYF
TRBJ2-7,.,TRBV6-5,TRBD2,TGTGCCAGCTCACCCGTCGCGGGAGAGGACTACGAGCAGTACTTC,CASSPVAGEDYEQYF
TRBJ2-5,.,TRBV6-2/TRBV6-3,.,TGTGCCAGCAGTCCTGCGACTGGTGGAGAGACCCAGTACTTC,CASSPATGGETQYF
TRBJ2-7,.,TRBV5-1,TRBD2,TGCGCCAGCAGCCCCTGGACTAGCGGGGATCACGAGCAGTACTTC,CASSPWTSGDHEQYF
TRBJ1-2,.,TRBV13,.,TGTGCCAGCAGCGTAAAAGCCTGGCGGGGGGCCAACTATGGCTACACCTTC,CASSVKAWRGANYGYTF
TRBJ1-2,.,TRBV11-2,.,TGTGCCAGCAGCTTGGGACTGGGTCACTATGGCTACACCTTC,CASSLGLGHYGYTF
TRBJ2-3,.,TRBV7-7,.,TGTGCTAGCAGCAAGGTGGACGCAGATACGCAGTATTTT,CASSKVDADTQYF
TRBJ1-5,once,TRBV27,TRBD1,TGTGCCAGCAGACAGGGGGCCGAGCCCCAGCATTTT,CASRQGAEPQHF
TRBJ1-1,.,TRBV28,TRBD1,TGTGCCAGCAGTCTCACAGGGGGATTTTTCAACACTGAAGCTTTCTTT,CASSLTGGFFNTEAFF